Listed here is a single T cell receptor (beta chain). Its antigen is unknown. No qualities accompany the bases; no much larger clone lies one base away. Relative to germline, V is missing 5 bases and J is missing 2 bases, with 8 bases of the junction outside any gene match. CDR1 and CDR2 are drawn from the germline V gene (reference sequence): MNHNY, SVGAGI. The cysteine opens and the phenylalanine closes a CDR3 of 16 amino acids. CDR3 DNA only is kept here, 48 bases in frame from base 1. These data belong to a study of blood T cell repertoires in COVID-19 (dated by TCRdb to the early 2020s). In the study overall: Samples covering the acute and convalescent phases of COVID-19 were provided by collaborators in the United States, Italy and Spain. The prospective study material was composed of cDNA or gDNA derived from T cells, B-cell-depleted T cells, or PBMCs. Samples were obtained from the ongoing ImmuneRACE study (first 160 participants) and from over a thousand subjects provided by 6 global collaborators. The sample metadata nearly always contained a de-identified subject ID, COVID-19 status, age in years and sex. Where available, HLA class I and class II types were taken from metadata supplied by the sample provider and were not determined by assay-based typing. Deeply sampled blood TCRbeta repertoires from subjects exposed to, actively infected with, or recovered from COVID-19 were included in the dataset. A freely available public database, intended as a resource for researchers studying the immune response to SARS-CoV-2, is where the repertoires were released.

TCRbeta CDR3 regions were amplified from genomic DNA by means of the immunoSEQ Assay, a bias-controlled multiplex PCR. Per the source publication's procedure: The number of nucleated cells in each sample was estimated from the amplification of reference gene primers within the assay. To quantify the absolute abundance of each unique TCRbeta CDR3 rearrangement, sequence reads were collapsed and filtered. For each sample, productive Simpson clonality was calculated as the square root of Simpson's diversity index across productive rearrangements. TCRdb stores this immuneACCESS table with in-frame sequences only. Part of the clones is absent; in the studies checked, under half of the shortfall reflects unresolved V genes, and no reason is known for the rest. V, J and clone size derive from that table, while D and trimming were established from the DNA sequence. This sample has over 200,000 clones in its table, and about nine tenths of those were observed once. The ten top clones hold roughly 3.9% of the sample.

A second Seattle source provided samples from volunteer blood donors who had recovered from COVID-19. Collaborating institutions collected whole blood in K2EDTA tubes following their own protocols. For TCRbeta analysis, collaborators shipped samples as frozen whole blood, isolated PBMCs, or DNA extracted from either of those sample types. The full study reports these points: How much clinical and demographic metadata was included differed by source and by participant, and the metadata was provided uncurated.

Here the chain combines TRBV6-6 and TRBJ2-1, with 8 bases aligning to TRBD2. The sequenced sample consisted of peripheral blood. The TCR was taken from a man in his 60s who had recovered from COVID-19. The CDR3 reads CASSPGGAKPYNEQFF. The nucleotide sequence reads as follows: TGTGCCAGCAGTCCCGGGGGGGCCAAACCCTACAATGAGCAGTTCTTC.